This TCR beta chain was observed in a study of blood T cell repertoires in COVID-19. Method: immunoSEQ multiplex PCR; TCRdb's copy keeps in-frame clones and lacks some. Among about 210,000 clones listed, about 78% were seen once. CDR3 size: 14 residues. V shed 5 bases and J shed 9 bases, with 17 bases lying between them. Germline values: CDR1 SGHAT, CDR2 FQNNGV. Sequenced material: peripheral blood. The receptor comes from a woman between 65 and 79 years old with acute or convalescent COVID-19. J is TRBJ2-4 and V is TRBV11-2; D possibly corresponds to TRBD1 (5 bases). Written as DNA, the CDR3 is TGTGCCAGCAGCGTTACCGGGCAGGGTGTCATTCAGTACTTC. Amino acids: CASSVTGQGVIQYF.